The present TCR beta chain was sequenced within a study of CD8 T cells in ankylosing spondylitis. Study-level results: Made up of about eight highly homologous variants, a TCR beta motif appeared characteristic of ankylosing spondylitis blood. In ankylosing spondylitis patients, matched synovial fluid reportedly showed significant enrichment of disease-linked clones.

TCRdb reprocessed the 5' RACE reads with MiXCR, giving one entry per CDR3 protein. The sample includes under 550,000 distinct CDR3 sequences, roughly a quarter of them seen just once. The J segment lost 3 bases and the V segment lost 3 bases, leaving 5 bases of the junction unmatched. The CDR3 totals 14 residues. CDR1 and CDR2 from the germline V gene are SGHRS and YFSETQ. A remark on this clonotype: Its target is not known.

Specimen: blood, either unsorted or a sorted T cell fraction (not recorded which). This rearrangement joins TRBV5-1 to TRBJ1-1; 7 bases line up with TRBD1. The receptor was isolated from a male donor with ankylosing spondylitis. The CDR3 loop reads CASSSLGTDTEAFF. The CDR3 DNA is TGCGCCAGCAGCTCCCTTGGGACAGACACTGAAGCTTTCTTT.